This T cell receptor beta chain was retrieved from a study of T cell changes during pregnancy in multiple sclerosis. Germline CDR1 reads SGDLS; CDR2 reads YYNGEE. The CDR3 sequence is 12 residues long. V dropped 5 bases and J dropped 1 base, with 3 bases sitting between them. Some clones are missing from TCRdb's copy, which holds only in-frame ones; the method was immunoSEQ multiplex PCR. The table records about 43,000 clones, around nine tenths of them present only once. On this clone: Other DNA variants within this sample encode the same CDR3.

The sequence derives from a female donor in good health, enrolled as a control in a pregnancy study. Material: peripheral blood, obtained in the first trimester of pregnancy. The rearrangement joins TRBV9 to TRBJ2-2; D call uncertain. The CDR3 sequence: CASSLNTGELFF. The CDR3 nucleotides are TGTGCCAGCAGTCTGAACACCGGGGAGCTGTTTTTT.